A selection of T cell receptor beta chains follows, all from one sample in a study of T cells in Graves' hyperthyroidism and ophthalmopathy. TCRdb reprocessed the multiplex PCR reads via MiXCR and lists one record per CDR3 protein. The repertoire has around 350,000 distinct CDR3 sequences, about 19% of them found once; the top ten carry about 3.7%. The specimen sequenced was blood. These receptors all stem from a young woman with Graves' hyperthyroidism. Each CDR3 is given with its conserved first and last residue. Each record gives: D gene, V gene, J gene, clone size, CDR3 protein, CDR3 DNA. A D gene is named only where the DNA matches it firmly. Only some rows state a clone size, as once, few, many or a class for expanded clones.

>-|TRBV3-1|TRBJ1-2|few
CASSQAGYGYGYTF
TGTGCCAGCAGCCAAGCAGGGTACGGCTATGGCTACACCTTC
>-|TRBV10-3|TRBJ1-3|many
CATAVRVGNTIYF
TGTGCCACCGCCGTGCGGGTAGGAAACACCATATATTTT
>-|TRBV6-5|TRBJ1-1|-
CASSYRAGIIEAFF
TGTGCCAGCAGTTACAGGGCAGGGATCATTGAAGCTTTCTTT
>TRBD1|TRBV11-2|TRBJ2-5|many
CASSTGQGHLYQETQYF
TGTGCCAGCAGCACAGGACAGGGCCACCTGTACCAAGAGACCCAGTACTTC
>-|TRBV7-3|TRBJ2-7|-
CASSLTGGPSYEQYF
TGTGCCAGCAGCTTAACGGGGGGTCCCTCCTACGAGCAGTACTTC
>TRBD1|TRBV11-2|TRBJ1-3|few
CASSLVQGANGNTIYF
TGTGCCAGCAGCTTAGTACAGGGGGCGAATGGAAACACCATATATTTT
>-|TRBV6-2/TRBV6-3|TRBJ2-2|many
CASSTYTGELFF
TGTGCCAGCAGTACCTACACCGGGGAGCTGTTTTTT
>-|TRBV6-1|TRBJ1-2|many
CASSTPQRNYGYTF
TGTGCCAGCAGTACCCCCCAGCGGAACTATGGCTACACCTTC
>TRBD1|TRBV11-1|TRBJ2-2|many
CASTPEGQGWSGELFF
TGTGCCAGCACCCCCGAGGGACAGGGTTGGTCCGGGGAGCTGTTTTTT
>-|TRBV19|TRBJ2-5|-
CASSWSGKETQYF
TGTGCCAGTAGTTGGTCGGGCAAGGAGACCCAGTACTTC
>-|TRBV24-1|TRBJ2-5|many
CATSESSGGGLQETQYF
TGTGCCACCAGTGAGTCCTCAGGGGGAGGTTTACAAGAGACCCAGTACTTC
>-|TRBV7-2|TRBJ1-3|many
CASSLAGRRSGNTIYF
TGTGCCAGCAGCTTAGCGGGACGGCGCTCTGGAAACACCATATATTTT
>TRBD2|TRBV20-1|TRBJ2-7|many
CSARDGTSGEYEQYF
TGCAGTGCTAGAGATGGGACTAGCGGGGAGTACGAGCAGTACTTC
>-|TRBV12-3/TRBV12-4|TRBJ1-5|many
CASSFDYWAGQSNQPQHF
TGTGCCAGCAGTTTTGACTATTGGGCAGGGCAGAGCAATCAGCCCCAGCATTTT
>TRBD1|TRBV29-1|TRBJ2-5|-
CSVEGTAAQETQYF
TGCAGCGTCGAGGGGACAGCGGCCCAAGAGACCCAGTACTTC
>-|TRBV5-1|TRBJ1-5|few
CASSLSSGFGQPQHF
TGCGCCAGCAGCTTATCTTCAGGGTTTGGCCAGCCCCAGCATTTT
>-|TRBV6-1|TRBJ2-7|many
CASTRGASYEQYF
TGTGCCAGCACGAGGGGGGCGTCCTACGAGCAGTACTTC
>-|TRBV2|TRBJ1-6|-
CASSESEGRGRSPLHF
TGTGCCAGCAGTGAATCTGAGGGCAGGGGTAGGTCACCCCTCCACTTT
>-|TRBV20-1|TRBJ1-1|few
CSARDPAGSMNTEAFF
TGCAGTGCTAGAGATCCGGCAGGGTCCATGAACACTGAAGCTTTCTTT
>-|TRBV12-3/TRBV12-4|TRBJ1-2|many
CASSWGGWGERRYTF
TGTGCCAGCAGTTGGGGGGGGTGGGGTGAGAGGCGCTACACCTTC
>-|TRBV10-3|TRBJ1-1|many
CAISARENTEAFF
TGTGCCATCAGTGCACGGGAGAACACTGAAGCTTTCTTT
>-|TRBV13|TRBJ1-2|many
CASYHGVSVGYTF
TGTGCCAGCTACCATGGGGTATCTGTTGGCTACACCTTC
>TRBD2|TRBV9|TRBJ2-7|few
CASSVGPSGRYEQYF
TGTGCCAGCAGCGTAGGGCCTAGCGGGAGGTACGAGCAGTACTTC
>-|TRBV28|TRBJ1-2|few
CASSSPSLTTAGYTF
TGTGCCAGCAGTTCCCCGTCCCTCACGACGGCAGGCTACACCTTC
>-|TRBV20-1|TRBJ1-5|many
CSARDTLTQPQHF
TGCAGTGCTAGAGATACACTTACTCAGCCCCAGCATTTT
>-|TRBV10-1|TRBJ1-2|many
CASSALRDGNPYGYTF
TGCGCCAGCAGTGCTCTCCGGGACGGAAATCCCTATGGCTACACCTTC
>TRBD1|TRBV6-1|TRBJ2-7|once
CASSEGRDRQDEQYF
TGTGCCAGCAGTGAAGGCCGGGACAGGCAGGACGAGCAGTACTTC
>TRBD2|TRBV7-9|TRBJ2-5|many
CACRTSDETQYF
TGTGCCTGCCGGACTAGCGATGAGACCCAGTACTTC
>-|TRBV5-1|TRBJ1-1|many
CASSLTQGGTEAFF
TGCGCCAGCAGCTTGACACAGGGAGGCACTGAAGCTTTCTTT
>-|TRBV12-3/TRBV12-4|TRBJ1-2|many
CASSLSSGPDGYTF
TGTGCCAGCAGTCTAAGTTCGGGACCCGATGGCTACACCTTC
>-|TRBV30|TRBJ2-7|many
CAWSRGLGIYEQYF
TGTGCCTGGAGCCGAGGACTGGGGATCTACGAGCAGTACTTC
>TRBD2|TRBV4-2|TRBJ2-7|-
CASSQDLLPTSGVSSYEQYF
TGTGCCAGCAGCCAAGACCTCTTACCCACTAGCGGGGTAAGCTCCTACGAGCAGTACTTC
>-|TRBV12-3/TRBV12-4|TRBJ2-5|few
CASSLSRRLKETQYF
TGTGCCAGCAGTTTATCCCGAAGATTAAAAGAGACCCAGTACTTC
>TRBD2|TRBV20-1|TRBJ2-7|many
CSAGTSGGLYEQYF
TGCAGTGCCGGGACTAGCGGGGGGTTATACGAGCAGTACTTC
>-|TRBV12-3/TRBV12-4|TRBJ1-1|-
CASSLMKGWNTEAFF
TGTGCCAGCAGTTTGATGAAGGGATGGAACACTGAAGCTTTCTTT
>-|TRBV11-1|TRBJ2-6|-
CASRGQISSGANVLTF
TGTGCCAGCAGAGGGCAGATAAGCTCTGGGGCCAACGTCCTGACTTTC
>-|TRBV7-9|TRBJ1-1|many
CASSLSRGASITEAFF
TGTGCCAGCAGCTTATCCCGGGGAGCATCGATCACTGAAGCTTTCTTT
>-|TRBV6-5|TRBJ2-2|many
CASSSSHGPPELFF
TGTGCCAGCAGTTCTTCCCACGGGCCCCCGGAGCTGTTTTTT
>-|TRBV5-1|TRBJ1-1|many
CASTTQPQGGTEAFF
TGCGCCAGCACCACTCAACCCCAGGGAGGGACTGAAGCTTTCTTT
>TRBD2|TRBV6-2/TRBV6-3|TRBJ2-5|-
CASSAAGVQETQYF
TGTGCCAGCAGTGCTGCGGGGGTTCAAGAGACCCAGTACTTC
>TRBD1|TRBV2|TRBJ1-3|many
CASANQRTGGVGNTIYF
TGTGCCAGCGCCAACCAGAGGACAGGGGGCGTCGGAAACACCATATATTTT
>-|TRBV27|TRBJ1-2|many
CASTVRPLVSVTVDYGYTF
TGTGCCAGCACCGTCCGCCCCCTGGTTTCCGTCACAGTAGACTATGGCTACACCTTC
>-|TRBV6-1|TRBJ1-5|many
CASSVGHSNQPQHF
TGTGCCAGCAGTGTGGGACATAGCAATCAGCCCCAGCATTTT
>-|TRBV5-1|TRBJ2-7|few
CASSLEWVFTYEQYF
TGCGCCAGCAGCTTGGAATGGGTATTCACCTACGAGCAGTACTTC
>-|TRBV10-3|TRBJ1-2|many
CAISESSRDAGYTF
TGTGCCATCAGTGAGTCGAGCAGGGATGCTGGCTACACCTTC
>-|TRBV12-3/TRBV12-4|TRBJ1-2|many
CASGAGPLNYGYTF
TGTGCCAGCGGAGCGGGGCCACTTAACTATGGCTACACCTTC
>TRBD1|TRBV13|TRBJ2-7|few
CASSSNSGQGDEQYF
TGTGCCAGCAGTTCGAACTCGGGACAGGGCGACGAGCAGTACTTC
>-|TRBV5-1|TRBJ2-2|few
CASSQVGFSGELFF
TGCGCCAGCAGCCAAGTAGGGTTCTCCGGGGAGCTGTTTTTT